A single sample gave rise to the 4 T cell receptor beta chains below, sequenced in a study of cytomegalovirus exposure and HLA in healthy donors. The primer mix had 60 Vbeta and 13 Jbeta primers. TCRdb's copy holds only in-frame clones and misses some; the assay was immunoSEQ multiplex PCR. The top ten clones hold 7.5% to 9% of a sample with approximately 110,000 clones, over 65% of them seen once. Sequenced input: PBMCs. The origin of the receptors is a man aged 35 to 55 in good health and CMV-seropositive.

This chain connects TRBV7-2 to TRBJ2-1; TRBD2 agrees at 9 bases. This CDR3 spans 16 amino acids. Germline values: CDR1 SGHTA, CDR2 FQGNSA. J gave up 6 bases and V 1 base, and 7 bases lay outside the gene matches. The CDR3 reads CASSLVGGRALNEQFF. The CDR3 DNA follows: TGTGCCAGCAGCTTAGTCGGCGGGAGGGCCCTCAATGAGCAGTTCTTC.

This chain uses TRBV7-2 with TRBJ1-2; maybe TRBD1 (6 bases). Per germline, CDR1 SGHTA and CDR2 FQGNSA. Trimming took off 1 base at V and 2 bases at J, with 8 bases between the two ends. The CDR3 is 14 amino acids. This CDR3 is CASSLDRVNYGYTF. The CDR3 DNA sequence: TGTGCCAGCAGCTTAGACAGGGTAAACTATGGCTACACCTTC.

The chain uses TRBV5-6 and TRBJ1-6; D not certain. The germline CDR1 and CDR2 sequences are SGHDT and YYEEEE. This CDR3 has 12 amino acids. V gave up 3 bases and J gave up 7 bases, with 5 bases separating them. CDR3 protein: CASSSINSPLHF. Here the CDR3 DNA reads TGTGCCAGCAGCTCTATAAATTCACCCCTCCACTTT.

The CDR3 region has the DNA TGTGCCAGCAGCTTAACTCGGACTGGGCCTACAAACACCGGGGAGCTGTTTTTT. It encodes CASSLTRTGPTNTGELFF. V and J are TRBV7-2 and TRBJ2-2; TRBD2 might be the D (5 bases). Germline V CDR1 and CDR2: SGHTA, FQGNSA. Trimming took 2 bases from V and 2 from J, leaving 18 bases between them. CDR3 length: 18 amino acids. Using reference TRBV7-2 and TRBJ2-2 for the parts outside the CDR3, the full variable domain is GAGVSQSPSNKVTEKGKDVELRCDPISGHTALYWYRQSLGQGLEFLIYFQGNSAPDKSGLPSDRFSAERTGGSVSTLTIQRTQQEDSAVYLCASSLTRTGPTNTGELFFGEGSRLTVL.